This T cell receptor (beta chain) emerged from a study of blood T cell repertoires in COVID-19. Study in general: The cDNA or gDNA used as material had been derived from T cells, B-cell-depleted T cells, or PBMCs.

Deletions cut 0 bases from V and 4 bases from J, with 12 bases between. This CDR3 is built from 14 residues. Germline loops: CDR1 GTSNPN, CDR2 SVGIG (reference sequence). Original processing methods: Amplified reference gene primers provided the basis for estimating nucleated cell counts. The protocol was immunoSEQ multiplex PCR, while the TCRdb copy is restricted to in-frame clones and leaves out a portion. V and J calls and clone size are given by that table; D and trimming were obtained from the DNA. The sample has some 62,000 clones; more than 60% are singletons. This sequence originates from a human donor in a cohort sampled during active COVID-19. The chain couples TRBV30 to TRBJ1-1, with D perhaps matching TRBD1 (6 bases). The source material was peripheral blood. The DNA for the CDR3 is TGTGCCTGGAGTGTACAGGGAAGACGCACTGAAGCTTTCTTT. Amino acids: CAWSVQGRRTEAFF.